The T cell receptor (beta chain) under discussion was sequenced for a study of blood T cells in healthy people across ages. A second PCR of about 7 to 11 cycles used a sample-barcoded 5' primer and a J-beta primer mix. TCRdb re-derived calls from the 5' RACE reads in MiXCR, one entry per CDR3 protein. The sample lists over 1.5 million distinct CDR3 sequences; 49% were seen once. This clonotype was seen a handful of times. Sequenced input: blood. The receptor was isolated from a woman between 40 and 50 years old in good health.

CDR3 coding DNA: TGCAGTGCTAGGCGGGGGGGCAATGAGCAGTTCTTC. Translated, it gives CSARRGGNEQFF. The chain employs TRBV20-1 and TRBJ2-1; the match to TRBD2 covers 9 bases. Germline V gives CDR1 DFQATT, CDR2 SNEGSKA (reference sequence). The CDR3 has 12 residues. V gave up 3 bases and J gave up 6 bases; unmatched junction bases: 0.